This entry lists 29 T cell receptor beta chains sequenced from one sample in a study of T cell changes during pregnancy in multiple sclerosis. Libraries were prepared by immunoSEQ multiplex PCR; TCRdb keeps only in-frame clonotypes and omits some of them. The data hold tens of thousands of clones, with about 94% observed a single time. The starting material was peripheral blood, obtained in the third trimester of pregnancy. The receptor set was obtained from a female donor with multiple sclerosis, enrolled in a pregnancy study.

V and J are TRBV6-4 and TRBJ2-1, with TRBD2 matching over 10 bases. CDR3 length: 15 residues. V lost 3 bases to trimming and J lost 8 bases; unmatched junction nucleotides: 7. CDR1 and CDR2 from the germline V gene are MRHNA and SNTAGT. CDR3: CASSDQRGGGDEQFF. The CDR3 coding sequence is TGTGCCAGCAGTGATCAGCGGGGGGGCGGTGATGAGCAGTTCTTC.

This rearrangement joins TRBV15 to TRBJ2-1; D ambiguous. Trimming took off 4 bases at V and 8 bases at J, with 15 bases between the two ends. Germline V gives CDR1 LNHNV, CDR2 YYDKDF (reference sequence). CDR3 length: 14 residues. In DNA, the CDR3 is TGTGCCACCAGCACAACTCTTTCCTCCCATGAGCAGTTCTTC. Its translation: CATSTTLSSHEQFF.

The chain has TRBV13 and TRBJ2-7; 7 bases match TRBD1. The CDR3 is 13 amino acids. Germline V CDR1 and CDR2: PRHDT, FYEKMQ (reference sequence). Losses at the gene ends were 4 bases for V and 11 bases for J; bases not matched to a gene: 11. The CDR3 reads CASSSGQEMREYF. CDR3 DNA: TGTGCCAGCAGCTCAGGACAGGAAATGCGCGAGTACTTC.

J is TRBJ1-4 and V is TRBV12-5; possible D gene TRBD1, 5 bases. Trimming took 4 bases from V and 8 from J, leaving 14 bases between them. In germline, CDR1 is LGHNT, CDR2 FRNRAP. The length of the CDR3 is 14 residues. The CDR3, as DNA: TGTGCTAGTGGTTATCCAGAAGCAGGGGAAAAACTGTTTTTT. It encodes CASGYPEAGEKLFF.

The CDR3 here is CASRPLAGITGELFF. The CDR3 DNA follows: TGCGCCAGCAGGCCACTAGCGGGAATCACCGGGGAGCTGTTTTTT. The genes are TRBV4-1 and TRBJ2-2; TRBD2 aligns across 10 bases. The CDR3 runs to 15 residues. Trimming at V came to 6 bases and at J to 4 bases, leaving 5 bases not matched to a gene. Germline lookup yields CDR1 MGHRA and CDR2 YSYEKL.

This chain links TRBV5-4 with TRBJ1-2; D is possibly TRBD1 (5 bases). Between the trimmed V and J ends, which lost 5 bases and 7 bases, there was a span of 15 bases. The V gene's germline CDR1 is SGHNT and CDR2 YYREEE (reference sequence). The CDR3 totals 13 residues. The DNA for the CDR3 is TGTGCCAGCAGTAGCGCGGGACCCCTTGGCTACACCTTC. The encoded protein is CASSSAGPLGYTF.

The chain joins TRBV6-6 to TRBJ1-3, with D perhaps TRBD1 (5 bases). Per germline, CDR1 MNHNY and CDR2 SVGAGI (reference sequence). The CDR3 loop spans 14 amino acids. The V end was cut by 2 bases, the J end by 4 bases, with 9 bases between. The CDR3 region has the DNA TGTGCCAGCAGTTACGGGGCGGCAGGAAACACCATATATTTT. This translates into CASSYGAAGNTIYF.

The CDR3 DNA follows: TGTGCCAGTGGAGTTAAAGGGGCATACTATGGCTACACCTTC. Translating it yields CASGVKGAYYGYTF. The rearrangement links TRBV19 to TRBJ1-2; D may be TRBD1 (5 bases). V shed 8 bases and J shed 3 bases, with 16 bases lying between them. CDR3 length: 14 residues. Germline-derived CDR1 and CDR2 are LNHDA and SQIVND (reference sequence).

The chain is built from TRBV9 and TRBJ1-2; the D gene is possibly TRBD1 (5 bases). Trimming took 2 bases from V and 7 from J, leaving 21 bases between them. CDR1 is SGDLS and CDR2 is YYNGEE in the germline V gene. The CDR3 spans 16 residues. The CDR3 here is CASSVAGGQGLRGYTF. The CDR3 DNA sequence: TGTGCCAGCAGCGTTGCCGGGGGTCAGGGTCTTCGTGGCTACACCTTC.

The chain links TRBV2 to TRBJ1-2, with a possible D match to TRBD1 (5 bases). CDR3 size: 12 residues. In germline, CDR1 is SNHLY, CDR2 FYNNEI. Trimming took off 4 bases at V and 8 bases at J, with 11 bases between the two ends. For the CDR3, the DNA is TGTGCCAGCAGTGCAGGGTTGGGAGGCTACACCTTC. It codes for CASSAGLGGYTF.

V is TRBV7-3 and J is TRBJ2-1, with D possibly being TRBD1 (6 bases). The ends were cut back, 4 bases at V and 10 bases at J, with 14 bases in the middle. This CDR3 contains 13 residues. Per germline, CDR1 SGHTA and CDR2 FQGTGA. The CDR3 DNA is TGTGCCAGCAGCTCTACTACAGGGCGGGAGCAGTTCTTC. Translation: CASSSTTGREQFF.

The chain couples TRBV6-1 to TRBJ1-2; the match to TRBD1 covers 11 bases. CDR1 and CDR2 from the germline V gene are MNHNS and SASEGT. The V segment lost 4 bases and the J segment 2 bases; nucleotides outside the gene matches: 3. The CDR3 totals 15 residues. The CDR3 sequence is CASSGTGGNNYGYTF. In DNA, the CDR3 is TGTGCCAGCAGTGGGACAGGGGGCAACAACTATGGCTACACCTTC.

The rearrangement uses TRBV27 and TRBJ2-1; TRBD2 matches at 16 bases. The CDR3 contains 17 residues. J was trimmed by 10 bases and V by 6 bases; bases with no gene match: 12. The germline V gene encodes CDR1 MNHEY and CDR2 SMNVEV (reference sequence). The CDR3 DNA is TGTGCCAGCAGGGCGGGACTAGCGGGGGGGTGGTTCTGGGAGCAGTTCTTC. This codes for CASRAGLAGGWFWEQFF.

The genes are TRBV5-6 and TRBJ1-3; D might be TRBD1 (6 bases). V shed 4 bases and J shed 3 bases, with 14 bases lying between them. The germline CDR1 and CDR2 sequences are SGHDT and YYEEEE. The CDR3 runs to 15 residues. CDR3: CASSLTGLSGNTIYF. In DNA form, the CDR3 reads TGTGCCAGCAGCCTCACAGGGCTTAGTGGAAACACCATATATTTT.

The chain is built from TRBV19 and TRBJ2-7; 7 bases map to TRBD1. In germline, CDR1 is LNHDA, CDR2 SQIVND (reference sequence). The CDR3 runs 15 residues. The J segment lost 5 bases and the V segment lost 3 bases, leaving 10 bases of the junction unmatched. CDR3 sequence: CASSMTPGGTNEQYF. The DNA for the CDR3 is TGTGCCAGTAGTATGACTCCAGGGGGTACCAACGAGCAGTACTTC.

The rearrangement links TRBV5-8 to TRBJ2-3; 11 bases line up with TRBD2. In germline, CDR1 is SGHTS, CDR2 YDEGEE. V lost 1 base, J lost 6 bases, and 10 bases stayed unmatched. The CDR3 has 17 residues. CDR3 coding DNA: TGTGCCAGCAGCTTGTACTTTAGCGGGGGGGCGGGCGATACGCAGTATTTT. This codes for CASSLYFSGGAGDTQYF.

This rearrangement joins TRBV7-2 to TRBJ1-1; D gene uncertain. This CDR3 is 14 amino acids long. V was pared by 7 bases and J by 5 bases, with 17 bases between. The germline gives CDR1 SGHTA, CDR2 FQGNSA. The CDR3 is CASKPLLSGTEAFF. The CDR3 region has the DNA TGTGCCAGCAAACCCCTCTTGTCGGGGACTGAAGCTTTCTTT.

The J gene is TRBJ2-7, the V gene TRBV4-2; weak D call: TRBD1 (6 bases). The ends were cut back, 0 bases at V and 2 bases at J, with 14 bases in the middle. CDR1 is LGHNA and CDR2 is YNFKEQ in the germline V gene. The CDR3 runs 16 residues. The DNA of the CDR3 is TGTGCCAGCAGCCAAGATCAGGGGCTTATTACCTACGAGCAGTACTTC. Residues: CASSQDQGLITYEQYF.

The J gene is TRBJ2-2, the V gene TRBV4-2; TRBD2 matches at 15 bases. Per germline, CDR1 LGHNA and CDR2 YNFKEQ. The CDR3 runs to 18 residues. The junction had 5 bases not matched to a gene; V was cut back by 2 bases and J by 4 bases. CDR3 protein: CASSQFPGLAGGTGELFF. The CDR3, as DNA: TGTGCCAGCAGCCAATTCCCGGGACTAGCGGGGGGCACCGGGGAGCTGTTTTTT.

The V gene is TRBV19, the J gene TRBJ2-1; 7 positions agree with TRBD2. CDR1 is LNHDA and CDR2 is SQIVND in the germline V gene (reference sequence). The CDR3 length is 14 residues. Trimming removed 9 bases from V and 6 bases from J; junction bases left unmatched: 11. CDR3 amino acids: CASERGPDPNEQFF. For the CDR3, the DNA is TGTGCCAGCGAGCGGGGCCCGGATCCCAATGAGCAGTTCTTC.

This clone has only one observation. This sequence joins TRBV12-2 and TRBJ1-1; the table's D call TRBD1 went unverified against the DNA. TRBV12-2 is a pseudogene. CDR3 length: 15 residues. CDR3 coding DNA: TGTGCAAGTCGCTTTCCGCAACAGATGAACACTGAAGCTTTCTTT. It encodes CASRFPQQMNTEAFF.

Concerning this clone: Within the sample, other DNA sequences also encode this same CDR3. V usage is TRBV6-1 and J usage is TRBJ1-5, with a weak D call TRBD1 (5 bases). Germline values: CDR1 MNHNS, CDR2 SASEGT. V was clipped by 6 bases and J by 2 bases, with 11 bases between them. CDR3 length: 14 residues. The CDR3 DNA follows: TGTGCCAGCAGCCCGGGGGGGGGCAATCAGCCCCAGCATTTT. It translates to CASSPGGGNQPQHF.

V gene TRBV7-2 combines with J gene TRBJ1-5; D gene unclear. The V gene's germline CDR1 is SGHTA and CDR2 FQGNSA. CDR3 size: 13 residues. The germline V and J ends were trimmed by 5 bases and 6 bases, with 11 bases remaining between them. CDR3 bases: TGTGCCAGCAGCCCCGGGTTTCCTCAGCCCCAGCATTTT. Translating it yields CASSPGFPQPQHF.

The sample holds one count of this clone. The V gene is TRBV7-8, the J gene TRBJ1-1; D is perhaps TRBD1 (5 bases). The V end was cut by 5 bases, the J end by 4 bases, with 11 bases between. CDR1 and CDR2 (germline): SGHVS, FQNEAQ. CDR3 length: 13 residues. CDR3 sequence reads: CASSEQEGTEAFF. The CDR3 bases are TGTGCCAGCAGCGAACAGGAAGGCACTGAAGCTTTCTTT.

The CDR3 coding sequence is TGTGCCAGCAGCGTCCTGGCGGGGGTAGAAGAGACCCAGTACTTC. This translates into CASSVLAGVEETQYF. The chain recombines TRBV6-1 with TRBJ2-5; 7 nucleotides align to TRBD2. The V and J ends lost 6 bases and 3 bases, in that order; junction bases with no gene match: 10. Germline values: CDR1 MNHNS, CDR2 SASEGT. There are 15 residues in the CDR3.

V gene TRBV27 combines with J gene TRBJ1-5, with D tentatively TRBD1 (6 bases). Germline CDR1 is MNHEY and CDR2 is SMNVEV (reference sequence). Trimming took off 6 bases at V and 0 bases at J, with 15 bases between the two ends. This CDR3 contains 16 residues. The CDR3 DNA reads TGTGCCAGCAGGACCGGGACATCAGCTAGCAATCAGCCCCAGCATTTT. This sequence encodes CASRTGTSASNQPQHF.

This clone has just one count. The V gene is TRBV25-1, the J gene TRBJ2-3, with D possibly being TRBD2 (5 bases). The CDR3 is 15 residues long. In germline, CDR1 is MGHDK, CDR2 SYGVNS. Trimming shortened V by 2 bases and J by 5 bases, and 14 bases separated the two germline ends. CDR3 sequence (DNA): TGTGCCAGCAGTGAAGGCTCCGGGGTCAAAGATACGCAGTATTTT. Residues: CASSEGSGVKDTQYF.

The chain joins TRBV18 to TRBJ2-7; D gene uncertain. V dropped 5 bases and J dropped 4 bases, with 12 bases sitting between them. The CDR3 is made up of 13 amino acids. Germline CDR1 reads KGHSH; CDR2 reads LQKENI. The CDR3 loop is CASSSSFSYEQYF. CDR3 nucleotides: TGTGCCAGCTCATCTTCTTTTAGTTACGAGCAGTACTTC.

This clone was picked up one time. The rearrangement joins TRBV18 to TRBJ1-3; D uncertain. V gave up 2 bases and J gave up 3 bases, with 5 bases separating them. The CDR3 covers 13 residues. Germline lookup yields CDR1 KGHSH and CDR2 LQKENI. CDR3 sequence (DNA): TGTGCCAGCTCACCATCAGGTGGAAACACCATATATTTT. Encoded protein: CASSPSGGNTIYF.